This entry lists 3 T cell receptor beta chains sequenced from one sample in a study of T cell responses to AZD1222 COVID-19 vaccine. The data were produced by immunoSEQ multiplex PCR, yet TCRdb's version contains in-frame clones alone and is incomplete. Among under 150,000 clones listed, approximately 87% were seen once. Sequencing was performed on peripheral blood, taken 28 days after the second AZD1222 dose. All receptors derive from an adult who received the AZD1222 COVID-19 vaccine.

CDR3 loop: CASSSRQGQEKLFF. The CDR3 DNA follows: TGTGCCAGCTCCTCTCGGCAGGGGCAGGAAAAACTGTTTTTT. The chain employs TRBV18 and TRBJ1-4; D possibly corresponds to TRBD1 (6 bases). Germline V gene sequence: CDR1 KGHSH, CDR2 LQKENI. The ends were cut back, 6 bases at V and 8 bases at J, with 16 bases in the middle. The CDR3 loop spans 14 amino acids.

The chain employs TRBV10-3 and TRBJ1-1; the D is unclear. The CDR3 runs 13 residues. CDR1 and CDR2 from the germline V gene are ENHRY and SYGVKD. V lost 4 bases and J 1 base, leaving 7 bases between the germline ends. CDR3 nucleotide sequence: TGTGCCATCAGTGCGGGAGGGAACACTGAAGCTTTCTTT. It yields the protein CAISAGGNTEAFF.

The rearrangement joins TRBV30 to TRBJ1-2; 10 bases line up with TRBD1. The CDR3 has 13 residues. The germline V gene has CDR1 GTSNPN and CDR2 SVGIG (reference sequence). V dropped 5 bases and J dropped 7; count of bases not matched to a gene: 7. Here the CDR3 DNA reads TGTGCCTGGGGACAGGGGGGGCCCGGTGGCTACACCTTC. Translated, it gives CAWGQGGPGGYTF.